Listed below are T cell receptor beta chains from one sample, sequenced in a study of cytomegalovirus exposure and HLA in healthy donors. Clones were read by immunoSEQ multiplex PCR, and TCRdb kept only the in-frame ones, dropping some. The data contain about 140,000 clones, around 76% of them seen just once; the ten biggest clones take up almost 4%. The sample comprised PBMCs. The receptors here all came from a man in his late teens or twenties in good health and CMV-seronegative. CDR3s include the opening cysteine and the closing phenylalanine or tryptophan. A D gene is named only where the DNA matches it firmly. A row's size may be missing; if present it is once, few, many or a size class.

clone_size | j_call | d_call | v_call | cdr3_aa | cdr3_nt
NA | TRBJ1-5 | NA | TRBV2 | CASSRETGLRGNQPQHF | TGTGCCAGCAGCCGGGAAACAGGGTTAAGGGGCAATCAGCCCCAGCATTTT
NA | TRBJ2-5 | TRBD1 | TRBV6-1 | CASSEADRGETQYF | TGTGCCAGCAGTGAAGCAGACAGGGGAGAGACCCAGTACTTC
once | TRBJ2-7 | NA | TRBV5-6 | CASSLQPGHLNYEQYF | TGTGCCAGCAGCTTACAGCCGGGACACCTCAACTACGAGCAGTACTTC
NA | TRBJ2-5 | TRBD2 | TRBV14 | CASSRKRLAGQETQYF | TGTGCCAGCAGCCGTAAGAGACTAGCGGGACAAGAGACCCAGTACTTC
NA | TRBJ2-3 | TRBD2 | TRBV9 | CASGAGGSDTQYF | TGTGCCAGCGGAGCGGGAGGGTCAGATACGCAGTATTTT
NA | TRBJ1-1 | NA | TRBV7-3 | CASSARRSMNTEAFF | TGTGCCAGCAGCGCTAGGAGGTCGATGAACACTGAAGCTTTCTTT
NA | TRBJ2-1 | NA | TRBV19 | CASSFAGLGNEQFF | TGTGCCAGTAGTTTTGCGGGGTTGGGGAATGAGCAGTTCTTC
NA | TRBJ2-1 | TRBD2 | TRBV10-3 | CAITGLAGSGVNEQFF | TGTGCCATCACCGGACTAGCGGGGTCAGGAGTCAATGAGCAGTTCTTC
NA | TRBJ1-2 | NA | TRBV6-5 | CASSYSGGRNYGYTF | TGTGCCAGCAGTTACTCGGGGGGGCGAAACTATGGCTACACCTTC
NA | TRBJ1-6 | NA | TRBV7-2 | CASSLASSSYNSPLHF | TGTGCCAGCAGCTTAGCCTCGAGCTCCTATAATTCACCCCTCCACTTT
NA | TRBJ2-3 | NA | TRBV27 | CASRRERGTSTDTQYF | TGTGCCAGCAGGCGGGAAAGGGGTACTAGCACAGATACGCAGTATTTT
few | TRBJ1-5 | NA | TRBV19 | CASSIDLRGILQPQHF | TGTGCCAGTAGTATAGATCTCCGGGGGATTCTTCAGCCCCAGCATTTT
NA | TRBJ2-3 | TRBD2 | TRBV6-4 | CASSDSTSGGTDTQYF | TGTGCCAGCAGTGACTCTACCAGCGGGGGCACAGATACGCAGTATTTT
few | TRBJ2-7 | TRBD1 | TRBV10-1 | CAGNGQGRDEQYF | TGCGCCGGTAATGGACAGGGCCGGGACGAGCAGTACTTC
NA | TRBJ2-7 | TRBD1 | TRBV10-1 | CASSEYGTGTDEQYF | TGCGCCAGCAGTGAGTATGGGACAGGGACAGACGAGCAGTACTTC
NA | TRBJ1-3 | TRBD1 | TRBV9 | CASNSRGQSGNTIYF | TGTGCCAGCAACTCGAGGGGGCAGTCTGGAAACACCATATATTTT
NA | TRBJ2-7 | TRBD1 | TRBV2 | CASTRFLGGDRGRGTYEQYF | TGTGCCAGCACCAGATTTTTGGGGGGGGACAGGGGGCGCGGTACCTACGAGCAGTACTTC
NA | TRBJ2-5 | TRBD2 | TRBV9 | CASSVTSGGETQYF | TGTGCCAGCAGCGTCACTAGCGGGGGGGAGACCCAGTACTTC
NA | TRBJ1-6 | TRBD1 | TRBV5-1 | CASSPGQGLSPLHF | TGCGCCAGCAGCCCTGGACAGGGACTTTCACCCCTCCACTTT
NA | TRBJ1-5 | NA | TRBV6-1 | CASSWDINQPQHF | TGTGCCAGCAGCTGGGACATCAATCAGCCCCAGCATTTT
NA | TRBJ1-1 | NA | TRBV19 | CASSWAALGNTEAFF | TGTGCCAGTAGTTGGGCAGCATTAGGGAACACTGAAGCTTTCTTT
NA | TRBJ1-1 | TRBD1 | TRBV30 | CAWSLKSGQGLAEAFF | TGTGCCTGGAGTTTAAAATCGGGACAGGGGTTGGCTGAAGCTTTCTTT
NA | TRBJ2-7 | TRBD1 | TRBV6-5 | CASSLDRGQYEQYF | TGTGCCAGCAGTTTGGACAGGGGGCAGTACGAGCAGTACTTC
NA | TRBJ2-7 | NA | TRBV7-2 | CASSLSSVSYEQYF | TGTGCCAGCAGCTTGTCTAGCGTTTCCTACGAGCAGTACTTC
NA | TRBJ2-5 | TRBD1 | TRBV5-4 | CASSTGGGGLEETQYF | TGTGCCAGCAGTACAGGGGGCGGTGGTCTTGAAGAGACCCAGTACTTC
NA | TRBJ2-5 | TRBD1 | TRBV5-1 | CASSLQGQGLETQYF | TGCGCCAGCAGCTTGCAAGGACAGGGGTTGGAGACCCAGTACTTC
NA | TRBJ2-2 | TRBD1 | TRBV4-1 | CASSQLQGAGTGELFF | TGCGCCAGCAGCCAATTGCAGGGGGCGGGGACCGGGGAGCTGTTTTTT
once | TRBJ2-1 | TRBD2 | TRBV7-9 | CASSLMLAVEQFF | TGTGCCAGCAGCTTAATGCTAGCGGTAGAGCAGTTCTTC
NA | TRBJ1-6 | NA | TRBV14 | CASSQDRRHTSPLHF | TGTGCCAGCAGCCAAGATCGGCGGCACACTTCACCCCTCCACTTT
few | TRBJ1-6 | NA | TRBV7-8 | CASSLGPRGADNSPLHF | TGTGCCAGCAGCTTAGGGCCCCGGGGGGCCGATAATTCACCCCTCCACTTT
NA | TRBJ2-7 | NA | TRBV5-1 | CASSLEMDRAYEQYF | TGCGCCAGCAGCTTGGAGATGGACAGAGCCTACGAGCAGTACTTC
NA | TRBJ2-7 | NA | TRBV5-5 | CASSLGQSSSYEQYF | TGTGCCAGCAGCTTGGGACAGTCTAGCTCCTACGAGCAGTACTTC
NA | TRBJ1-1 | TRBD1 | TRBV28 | CASKGARGANTEAFF | TGTGCCAGCAAGGGGGCGCGGGGCGCGAACACTGAAGCTTTCTTT
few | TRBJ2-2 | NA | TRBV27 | CASSSITGELFF | TGTGCCAGCAGTTCCATCACCGGGGAGCTGTTTTTT
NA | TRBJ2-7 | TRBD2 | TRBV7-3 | CASSFLAGERYEQYF | TGTGCCAGCAGCTTCCTAGCGGGAGAGCGCTACGAGCAGTACTTC
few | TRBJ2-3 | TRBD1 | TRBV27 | CASSFEGAGTDTQYF | TGTGCCAGCAGTTTCGAGGGGGCGGGCACAGATACGCAGTATTTT
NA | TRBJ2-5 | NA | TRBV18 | CASSLGGQNQETQYF | TGTGCCAGCTCACTGGGGGGACAGAACCAAGAGACCCAGTACTTC
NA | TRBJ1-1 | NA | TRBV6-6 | CASSTPGRAGTEAFF | TGTGCCAGCAGTACCCCGGGACGGGCGGGAACTGAAGCTTTCTTT
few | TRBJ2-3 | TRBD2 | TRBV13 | CASSPPSGTQYF | TGTGCCAGCAGCCCACCTAGCGGTACGCAGTATTTT
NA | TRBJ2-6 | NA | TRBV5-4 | CASSWGTTGANVLTF | TGTGCCAGCAGCTGGGGGACAACTGGGGCCAACGTCCTGACTTTC
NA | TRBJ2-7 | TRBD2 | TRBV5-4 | CASSRGGLTYEQYF | TGTGCCAGCAGCCGCGGGGGGCTAACCTACGAGCAGTACTTC
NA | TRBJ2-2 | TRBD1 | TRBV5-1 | CASSSGQGAQAGELFF | TGCGCCAGCAGCTCGGGACAGGGGGCGCAAGCCGGGGAGCTGTTTTTT
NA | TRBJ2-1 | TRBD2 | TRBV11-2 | CASSLARTSFNNEQFF | TGTGCCAGCAGCTTAGCCCGGACTAGCTTTAACAATGAGCAGTTCTTC
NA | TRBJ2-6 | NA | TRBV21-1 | CASSNPGRVSGANVLTF | TGTGCCAGCAGCAATCCAGGCCGTGTGTCTGGGGCCAACGTCCTGACTTTC